This T cell receptor (beta chain) came from a study of cytomegalovirus exposure and HLA in healthy donors. In its sample, this clone was seen once. The antigen is not known. CDR3 size: 13 residues. Germline CDR1 SGHAT, CDR2 FQNNGV. J lost 6 bases, V lost 0 bases, and 1 base had no gene match. Study-level points and caveats: Within the data, a cluster of highly shared sequence variants was likely a sequencing artifact.

Amplification used 60 Vbeta primers and 13 Jbeta primers. This table comes from immunoSEQ multiplex PCR, and its TCRdb copy is limited to in-frame clones, with some not included. The table records some 130,000 clones, 70% to 80% of them present only once. The clonotype comes from a young man in good health and CMV-seronegative. The chain is built from TRBV11-2 and TRBJ2-7, with 8 bases aligning to TRBD1. Sequencing was carried out using PBMCs. CDR3: CASSLDTGGEQYF. DNA for the CDR3: TGTGCCAGCAGCTTAGATACAGGGGGCGAGCAGTACTTC.